This TCR beta chain was identified in a study of metastatic and nonmetastatic thyroid tumors (dated by TCRdb to about 2020). The study in broad terms: The researchers compared repertoires between peripheral blood samples and tumor or nodule tissue samples from patients with malignant or benign thyroid disease.

Before undergoing thyroid surgery, none of the patients had been given any kind of treatment. Patient clinical samples collected from the early 2010s to the late 2010s were retrospectively analysed using T-cell receptor beta sequencing. The germline V gene provides CDR1 SGHAT and CDR2 FQNNGV. There are 15 amino acids in the CDR3, from cysteine to phenylalanine inclusive. The DNA shown is the 45-base CDR3, in frame from base 1. V lost 3 bases and J lost 0 bases, and the count of bases not matched to a germline gene is 2. Library prep was done by PCR. TCRdb names Illumina HiSeq 4000 as the instrument used. High-throughput sequencing was used to profile the TCR beta-chain CDR3 region of every patient. Per the original workflow: CDR3 differences across clinicopathological groups were used to build a classifier for discriminating distant-metastatic papillary thyroid cancer patients. Repertoire diversity was assessed with the Shannon index, and tumor-blood repertoire similarity with the Morisita-Horn index. The public reads were run again by TCRdb, first through fastp at Q25 and then through MiXCR, and only productive beta chains were kept. V and J calls and clone size were set by TCRdb, not the authors. The sample table shows fewer than 20,000 clones, and over 25% are seen once. The top ten clones comprise approximately 25% of the sample.

This clone is labeled medium-sized (0.01 to 0.1%). Its antigen remains unidentified. Base qualities are missing; no much larger clone stands one base away. General findings and caveats noted by the study authors: In both blood and tumor samples, TCR beta diversity was reported to be significantly higher in malignant tumors than in benign nodules.

This chain is built from TRBV11-2 and TRBJ1-3; 7 central nucleotides agree with TRBD1. The specimen was tumor tissue. This clonotype was sampled from a male donor with papillary thyroid cancer or a benign thyroid nodule (not recorded which). Some clones in this sample may be carry-over from other donors' samples. CDR3 reads: CASSLGQPSGNTIYF. The DNA is as follows: TGTGCCAGCAGCTTGGGACAGCCCTCTGGAAACACCATATATTTT. Where the CDR3 stops, the reference TRBV11-2 and TRBJ1-3 genes take over; the full variable domain is EAGVAQSPRYKIIEKRQSVAFWCNPISGHATLYWYQQILGQGPKLLIQFQNNGVVDDSQLPKDRFSAERLKGVDSTLKIQPAKLEDSAVYLCASSLGQPSGNTIYFGEGSWLTVV.